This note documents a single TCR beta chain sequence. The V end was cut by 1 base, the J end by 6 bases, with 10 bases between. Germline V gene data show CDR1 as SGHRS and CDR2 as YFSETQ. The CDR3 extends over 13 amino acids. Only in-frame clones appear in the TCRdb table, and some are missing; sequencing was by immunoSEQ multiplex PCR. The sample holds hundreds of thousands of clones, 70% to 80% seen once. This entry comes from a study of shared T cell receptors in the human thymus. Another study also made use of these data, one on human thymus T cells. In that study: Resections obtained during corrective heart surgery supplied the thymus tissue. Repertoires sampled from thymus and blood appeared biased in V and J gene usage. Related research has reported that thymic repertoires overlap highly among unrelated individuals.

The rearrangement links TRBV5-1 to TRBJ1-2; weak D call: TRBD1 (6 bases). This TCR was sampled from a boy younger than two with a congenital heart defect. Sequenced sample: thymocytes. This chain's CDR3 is CASSLWGRHGYTF. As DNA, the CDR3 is TGCGCCAGCAGCTTGTGGGGGCGGCATGGCTACACCTTC.